This entry lists 27 T cell receptor beta chains sequenced from one sample in a study of post-analysis software for immune sequencing data. These receptors' targets are unknown. Carried by the TCR beta cDNA libraries were unique molecular identifiers. TCRdb re-derived calls from the PCR reads in MiXCR, one entry per CDR3 protein. The sample lists a few hundred thousand distinct CDR3 sequences; about 40% were seen once. Study conclusions and caveats: Compared with controls, patients had more of five or six TRBV segments, including TRBV5-6, TRBV5-1 and TRBV20-1.

The sample comprised blood. These receptors were collected from a girl aged 2 to 9 with multiple sclerosis.

This sequence joins TRBV7-6 and TRBJ2-6; D is ambiguous. CDR1 is SGHVS, CDR2 FNYEAQ, per germline. The CDR3 consists of 12 residues. The V end lost 1 base, the J end lost 5 bases, and 0 bases lay between the germline ends. The CDR3 DNA sequence: TGTGCCAGCAGCTTAGGGGCCAACGTCCTGACTTTC. Protein: CASSLGANVLTF.

A few counts support this clonotype. The chain is built from TRBV5-1 and TRBJ2-1; the match to TRBD2 covers 12 bases. The V segment lost 2 bases and the J segment 9 bases; nucleotides outside the gene matches: 12. There are 17 residues in the CDR3. Germline CDR1 is SGHRS and CDR2 is YFSETQ. CDR3 sequence reads: CASSLKGGTSGGIEQFF. In DNA, the CDR3 is TGCGCCAGCAGCTTAAAGGGGGGAACTAGCGGGGGGATTGAGCAGTTCTTC.

The chain couples TRBV3-1 to TRBJ2-7; perhaps TRBD2 as D (6 bases). V lost 2 bases and J lost 2, with 16 bases in between. The germline CDR1 and CDR2 sequences are LGHDT and YNNKEL (reference sequence). The CDR3 is 16 amino acids. CDR3 amino acids: CASSQKRGTFPYEQYF. The CDR3 DNA sequence: TGTGCCAGCAGCCAAAAGCGCGGGACTTTCCCCTACGAGCAGTACTTC.

The chain employs TRBV6-1 and TRBJ1-5, with 11 bases that match TRBD1. The CDR3 runs 16 residues. CDR1 is MNHNS, CDR2 SASEGT, per germline. Trimming took 5 bases from V and 6 from J; bases not matched to a gene: 9. The CDR3, as DNA: TGTGCCAGCAGTACCCGGGACAGGGGGGAAGGTCAGCCCCAGCATTTT. Its translation: CASSTRDRGEGQPQHF.

The CDR3 spells CASRGQASYYGYTF. CDR3 nucleotide sequence: TGCGCCAGCCGGGGACAGGCGTCGTACTATGGCTACACCTTC. V and J are TRBV5-1 and TRBJ1-2, with 8 bases lining up with TRBD1. The CDR3 covers 14 residues. Germline-derived CDR1 and CDR2 are SGHRS and YFSETQ. V lost 7 bases, J lost 3 bases, and 8 bases stayed unmatched.

V gene TRBV12-3 or TRBV12-4 combines with J gene TRBJ2-5; no clear D. CDR3 size: 15 residues. V lost 6 bases, J lost 0 bases, and 14 bases lay in between. CDR3 nucleotides: TGTGCCAGCAGCTTCTCCCCGGTCAACCAAGAGACCCAGTACTTC. Amino acids: CASSFSPVNQETQYF.

This clonotype was counted a single time. The rearrangement links TRBV29-1 to TRBJ1-1; D is perhaps TRBD1 (5 bases). The ends were cut back, 0 bases at V and 7 bases at J, with 12 bases in the middle. Per germline, CDR1 SQVTM and CDR2 ANQGSEA. The CDR3 length is 13 residues. In nucleotides, the CDR3 is TGCAGCGTTGAAGAACCGGGACCTAGTGAAGCTTTCTTT. Protein: CSVEEPGPSEAFF.

The chain is built from TRBV29-1 and TRBJ2-2, with 8 bases that match TRBD2. The germline V gene has CDR1 SQVTM and CDR2 ANQGSEA. The CDR3 spans 14 residues. V shed 3 bases and J 6 bases; nucleotides not matched to a gene: 6. CDR3 sequence: CSVDPGGLSGELFF. The DNA for the CDR3 is TGCAGCGTTGATCCGGGAGGGCTTTCCGGGGAGCTGTTTTTT.

The genes are TRBV20-1 and TRBJ2-1; possibly TRBD1 or TRBD2 for D (6 bases each). With the DNA end fitting TRBJ2-7 better, the J assignment may be wrong. The germline V gene encodes CDR1 DFQATT and CDR2 SNEGSKA (reference sequence). The CDR3 has 15 amino acids. CDR3 DNA: TGCAGTGCCAGCCAACCCGGGGGCCTCCACAATGAGCAGTACTTC. Encoded protein: CSASQPGGLHNEQYF.

The chain uses TRBV7-2 and TRBJ2-7; possibly TRBD1 or TRBD2 for D (7 bases each). V lost 2 bases and J lost 2, with 16 bases in between. This CDR3 has 16 amino acids. Germline V gene sequence: CDR1 SGHTA, CDR2 FQGNSA. The CDR3: CASSLHGGTATYEQYF. As DNA, the CDR3 is TGTGCCAGCAGCTTACACGGGGGGACAGCGACCTACGAGCAGTACTTC.

The J gene is TRBJ1-5, the V gene TRBV6-2 or TRBV6-3; D might be TRBD1 (5 bases). CDR3 length: 17 amino acids. Germline CDR1 MNHEY, CDR2 SVGEGT. The V gene lost 5 bases and the J gene lost 0 bases, with 17 bases spanning the gap. The CDR3 DNA sequence: TGTGCCAGCAGTCCCCTGGTGAGGGGCACTAGCAATCAGCCCCAGCATTTT. Amino acids: CASSPLVRGTSNQPQHF.

This clonotype has only a few counts. This chain uses TRBV7-2 with TRBJ2-7; D is uncertain. The CDR3 loop spans 15 amino acids. Trimming removed 5 bases at V and 0 bases at J, with 14 bases between. Germline V gene sequence: CDR1 SGHTA, CDR2 FQGNSA. The CDR3 sequence is CASSPARYSSYEQYF. CDR3 bases: TGTGCCAGCAGCCCCGCGCGCTATAGCTCCTACGAGCAGTACTTC.

This chain connects TRBV6-2 or TRBV6-3 to TRBJ2-1; TRBD2 agrees at 13 bases. CDR1 MNHEY and CDR2 SVGEGT come from the germline V gene. The junction had 9 bases not matched to a gene; V was cut back by 4 bases and J by 9 bases. This CDR3 is built from 16 residues. This CDR3 is CASSLRTSGSWSEQFF. The CDR3 coding sequence is TGTGCCAGCAGTTTGCGGACTAGCGGGAGTTGGAGTGAGCAGTTCTTC.

This clonotype has just a few counts. The chain links TRBV12-3 or TRBV12-4 to TRBJ2-7, with D hard to call. V was trimmed by 5 bases and J by 2 bases, leaving 16 bases between them. This CDR3 spans 15 amino acids. This CDR3 reads CASSPLKGWTYEQYF. CDR3 in DNA: TGTGCCAGCAGTCCCCTAAAAGGGTGGACCTACGAGCAGTACTTC.

The CDR3 protein is CASRPTGVAKNIQYF. CDR3 coding DNA: TGTGCCAGCAGACCGACAGGGGTAGCCAAAAACATTCAGTACTTC. The V and J genes are TRBV12-3 or TRBV12-4 and TRBJ2-4, with TRBD1 matching 8 bases. CDR3 length: 15 amino acids. Germline trimming cut 6 bases from V and 0 bases from J; bases unmatched to any gene: 4.

This clonotype was seen a single time. V is TRBV18 and J is TRBJ1-2; 8 bases align to TRBD1. Trimming at V came to 5 bases and at J to 9 bases, leaving 8 bases not matched to a gene. The CDR3 loop spans 13 amino acids. Germline lookup yields CDR1 KGHSH and CDR2 LQKENI. The CDR3 sequence: CASSYGQGERYTF. The CDR3 DNA reads as TGTGCCAGCTCATACGGACAGGGTGAGCGCTACACCTTC.

This rearrangement joins TRBV20-1 to TRBJ2-5; no clear D gene. This CDR3 is built from 15 residues. With 4 bases removed from V and 4 bases from J, the gap between germline ends came to 19 bases. The germline CDR1 and CDR2 sequences are DFQATT and SNEGSKA (reference sequence). DNA of the CDR3: TGCAGTGCTATCTATCTTGGAAAGGGCGGAGAGACCCAGTACTTC. Translating it yields CSAIYLGKGGETQYF.

J is TRBJ2-3 and V is TRBV18; D ambiguous. This CDR3 contains 12 residues. Germline V CDR1 and CDR2: KGHSH, LQKENI. Trimming shortened V by 3 bases and J by 5 bases, and 6 bases separated the two germline ends. CDR3 nucleotide sequence: TGTGCCAGCTCACCGTCGGAAGATACGCAGTATTTT. This gives the protein CASSPSEDTQYF.

This clonotype was detected a few times. This chain uses TRBV28 with TRBJ2-1, with 7 positions matching TRBD2. The CDR3 spans 15 residues. The germline gives CDR1 MDHEN, CDR2 SYDVKM. V dropped 1 base and J dropped 4; count of bases not matched to a gene: 4. The DNA for the CDR3 is TGTGCCAGCAGTTTATATGGGACTACTTACAATGAGCAGTTCTTC. It translates to CASSLYGTTYNEQFF.

This chain links TRBV5-1 with TRBJ1-1; no clear D gene. The germline CDR1 and CDR2 sequences are SGHRS and YFSETQ. This CDR3 has 15 amino acids. V was pared by 2 bases and J by 2 bases, with 13 bases between. The DNA for the CDR3 is TGCGCCAGCAGCTTAATACAGCCCCCAAACACTGAAGCTTTCTTT. Translating it yields CASSLIQPPNTEAFF.

A few counts support this clonotype. V gene TRBV29-1 combines with J gene TRBJ1-2; D uncertain. The CDR3 spans 13 residues. Germline-derived CDR1 and CDR2 are SQVTM and ANQGSEA. V was clipped by 4 bases and J by 0 bases, with 9 bases between them. CDR3 region: CSVANTSNYGYTF. CDR3 bases: TGCAGCGTTGCCAATACTTCTAACTATGGCTACACCTTC.

This chain joins TRBV20-1 and TRBJ2-7; TRBD1 might be the D (6 bases). V was cut by 0 bases and J by 3 bases, with 18 bases left in between. The CDR3 totals 16 residues. The germline gives CDR1 DFQATT, CDR2 SNEGSKA (reference sequence). CDR3 in DNA: TGCAGTGCTAGAGATCTAGTAACAGGGCGTAACTACGAGCAGTACTTC. Translation: CSARDLVTGRNYEQYF.

The chain couples TRBV28 to TRBJ2-1; the match to TRBD2 covers 11 bases. The germline CDR1 and CDR2 sequences are MDHEN and SYDVKM. The CDR3 sequence is 14 residues long. With 6 bases clipped from V and 12 bases from J, the junction kept 10 bases outside the gene matches. The DNA for the CDR3 is TGTGCCAGCAGGAGGGTAGCGGGGGGGCCTGGGCAGTTCTTC. This codes for CASRRVAGGPGQFF.

The chain combines TRBV18 with TRBJ2-1, with TRBD2 identical over 9 bases. The J segment lost 7 bases and the V segment lost 2 bases, leaving 3 bases of the junction unmatched. Per the germline V gene, CDR1 is KGHSH and CDR2 is LQKENI. The CDR3 covers 14 residues. CDR3 coding DNA: TGTGCCAGCTCACCAGGCGGGAGGGCTAATGAGCAGTTCTTC. Translation: CASSPGGRANEQFF.

The table lists this clonotype with a count of one. The chain combines TRBV15 with TRBJ1-2, with 8 bases that match TRBD1. J lost 2 bases, V lost 5 bases, and 10 bases had no gene match. This CDR3 region has 16 residues. Germline V gives CDR1 LNHNV, CDR2 YYDKDF (reference sequence). The CDR3 loop reads CATSWDRNFENYGYTF. As DNA, the CDR3 is TGTGCCACCAGCTGGGACAGGAACTTTGAAAACTATGGCTACACCTTC. Variable domain in full (rest from reference TRBV15 and TRBJ1-2): DAMVIQNPRYQVTQFGKPVTLSCSQTLNHNVMYWYQQKSSQAPKLLFHYYDKDFNNEADTPDNFQSRRPNTSFCFLDIRSPGLGDTAMYLCATSWDRNFENYGYTFGSGTRLTVV.

The chain has TRBV5-1 and TRBJ1-4, with 7 bases identical to TRBD1. J gave up 7 bases and V 4 bases, and 19 bases lay outside the gene matches. The length of the CDR3 is 18 residues. CDR1 and CDR2 (germline): SGHRS, YFSETQ. CDR3 in DNA: TGCGCCAGCAGCGCCTCGGGACAGTCTCCAGTCTTGGGTGAAAAACTGTTTTTT. This encodes CASSASGQSPVLGEKLFF.

The chain uses TRBV10-3 and TRBJ2-1; D remains ambiguous. CDR1 is ENHRY and CDR2 is SYGVKD in the germline V gene. This CDR3 has 14 residues. V lost 3 bases and J 2 bases, leaving 8 bases between the germline ends. The CDR3 spells CAISDIPAYNEQFF. In nucleotides, the CDR3 is TGTGCCATCAGTGACATTCCCGCCTACAATGAGCAGTTCTTC.